This TCR beta chain originates from a study of cytomegalovirus exposure and HLA in healthy donors. The CDR3 is made up of 16 amino acids. The V and J ends lost 1 base and 1 base, in that order; junction bases with no gene match: 2. CDR1 and CDR2 from the germline V gene are SNHLY and FYNNEI. Whole-study results and caveats: The study put 150 or so TCR beta chains on its list as cytomegalovirus-associated. A missense variant in DCLRE1C was later tied to TCR beta V- and J-gene trimming. The study dropped some indistinguishable V segments, TRBV6-2 and TRBV6-3 among them. Prior analysis indicated that the majority of TCR beta V segments exhibited productivity approximately 90% or approximately 30% of the time.

As regards this clone: The antigen is undetermined.

The PCR made use of 60 Vbeta and 13 Jbeta primers. TCRdb's copy holds only in-frame clones and misses some; the assay was immunoSEQ multiplex PCR. The table records hundreds of thousands of clones, almost 80% of them present only once. This clonotype was sampled from a male donor in good health and CMV-seronegative. The sample consisted of PBMCs. The chain joins TRBV2 to TRBJ2-4, with 9 bases aligning to TRBD1. The CDR3, as DNA: TGTGCCAGCAGTGAAGACAGGGGGCCGGCCAAAAACATTCAGTACTTC. It codes for CASSEDRGPAKNIQYF.